This TCR beta chain was obtained from a study of T cell responses to AZD1222 COVID-19 vaccine (dated by TCRdb to about 2021). Study-level background: Because spike-specific TCR depth and breadth did not differ between the two schedules, AZD1222 recipients who got a second dose at roughly 4 weeks were pooled with those who got a second dose at roughly 12 weeks. A total of roughly 240 trial participants underwent TCR sequencing, of whom 207 received two doses of AZD1222 and approximately 25 received two doses of the MenACWY control vaccine. Trial participants were enrolled by age into subgroups of 18-55, 56-69 and 70-plus years, and 148, 28 and 57 TCR-sequenced participants, respectively, were included in these subgroups.

Reading the label with the study, this specimen's time point is: baseline before first vaccination. Samples from vaccinated people were obtained from the UK trials COV001 and COV002, which included a single-blind randomized controlled phase 2/3 trial of AZD1222 (ChAdOx1 nCoV-19) in healthy adults. For TCRbeta chain sequencing, PBMC samples from trial participants were taken at day 0 and at day 28 after the second dose. The CDR3 regions of human TCRbeta chains were subjected to immunosequencing. In the authors' own workflow: TCRs in the repertoires were matched against a reference library of SARS-CoV-2-specific TCRs that had been generated with the MIRA antigen-specificity platform. Breadth meant the fraction of unique TCRs that were SARS-CoV-2-associated, whereas depth meant the fraction of total T cells that were SARS-CoV-2-associated. Using the MIRA data, each spike-specific TCR was assigned both to the spike region to which the TCR was reactive and to a CD4 or CD8 class. Log10-transformed breadth and depth values were compared by one-way ANOVA with Sidak's multiple comparisons tests. The immuneACCESS repertoire file appears here via TCRdb, limited to in-frame rearrangements. These files lack a portion of the clones; in checked studies, under half of the deficit traces to unresolved V genes, and the cause of the others is not known. The DNA gave D and trimming, while V, J and clone size come from that table. The sample contains about 99,000 clones, 90% of them found a single time. Together, the top ten hold about 5% of the sample.

CDR1 SQVTM and CDR2 ANQGSEA are derived from the germline V gene. V lost 4 bases and J lost 5 bases; the stretch between them is 11 bases long. Inclusive of the bounding cysteine and phenylalanine, the CDR3 is 12 residues long. CDR3 DNA only is kept here, 36 bases in frame from base 1. A word on this clone: No antigen is known for it. The input lacks base qualities; no much larger clone sits a single base away.

The paper as a whole reports these results and caveats: Because no samples from the day 14 peak response were available, repertoires could be characterized only after the peak T cell response. The whole spike protein was spanned by vaccine-associated CD4 TCRs, and dominant responses were seen in regions 160-218 and 743-854. Participants were mostly white British, with more females than males. The authors suggested clonal diversity may have been underestimated. Reportedly, close to half of the unique spike-specific TCRs recognized epitopes lying outside the regions that are mutated in the B.1.351 and B.1.1.7 variants. Conclusions about previously exposed vaccinees were limited because only a handful of AZD1222 recipients were SARS-CoV-2 seropositive at baseline. In the small 56-69-year group, the increase in depth fell short of significance, most likely because of low power. A significant rise in spike-specific TCR breadth and depth was observed after two AZD1222 doses relative to day 0 and relative to MenACWY recipients.

The specimen was peripheral blood, collected on day 0 of AZD1222 vaccination. The sequence was obtained from an adult in good health. The rearranged chain carries TRBV29-1 and TRBJ2-5; the D gene lacks a confident call. This receptor carries the CDR3 CSVGRRVETQYF. The sequence in DNA is TGCAGCGTTGGGCGTAGGGTGGAGACCCAGTACTTC. Reference TRBV29-1 and TRBJ2-5 genes cover what lies past the CDR3, so the full variable domain is SAVISQKPSRDICQRGTSLTIQCQVDSQVTMMFWYRQQPGQSLTLIATANQGSEATYESGFVIDKFPISRPNLTFSTLTVSNMSPEDSSIYLCSVGRRVETQYFGPGTRLLVL.